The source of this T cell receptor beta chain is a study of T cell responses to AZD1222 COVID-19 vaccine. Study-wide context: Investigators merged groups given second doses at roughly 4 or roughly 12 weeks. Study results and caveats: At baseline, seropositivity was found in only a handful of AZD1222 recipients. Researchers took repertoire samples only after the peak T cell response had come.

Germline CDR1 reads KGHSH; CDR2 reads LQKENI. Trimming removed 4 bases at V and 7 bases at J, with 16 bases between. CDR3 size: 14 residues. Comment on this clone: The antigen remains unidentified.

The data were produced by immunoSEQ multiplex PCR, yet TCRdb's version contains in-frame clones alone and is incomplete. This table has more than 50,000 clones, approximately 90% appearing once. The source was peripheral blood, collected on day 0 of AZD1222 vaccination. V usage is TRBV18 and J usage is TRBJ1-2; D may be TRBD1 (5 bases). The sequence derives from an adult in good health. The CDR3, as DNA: TGTGCCAGCTCACTACAGGCGGATTTAGGTGGCTACACCTTC. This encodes CASSLQADLGGYTF.